Below, one T cell receptor (beta chain) is given with its context. The antigen is unknown. The data stem from a study of T cell responses to AZD1222 COVID-19 vaccine. CDR3 length equals 16 residues. V lost 0 bases, J lost 1 base, and 9 bases lay in between. Germline CDR1 KGHDR, CDR2 SFDVKD. Assay: immunoSEQ multiplex PCR; the TCRdb copy retains only in-frame clones and omits some. This table has about 120,000 clones, roughly 88% appearing once. Whole-study results and caveats: Donors in the cohort were predominantly white British and more often female, and clonal diversity was possibly underestimated. Sampled repertoires all dated from after the peak T cell response.

The clonotype originates from an adult who received the AZD1222 COVID-19 vaccine. The sequences come from peripheral blood, collected 28 days after the second AZD1222 dose. J is TRBJ2-1 and V is TRBV24-1; the D is unclear. In DNA form, the CDR3 reads TGTGCCACCAGTGATTTGGGGGAAAAATCCTACAATGAGCAGTTCTTC. Protein sequence: CATSDLGEKSYNEQFF.